The 2 T cell receptor beta chains reported below all come from one sample, sequenced in a study of blood T cell repertoires in COVID-19. Data came from immunoSEQ multiplex PCR; TCRdb stores just in-frame clones and leaves some out. This table has almost 80,000 clones, roughly 80% appearing once. The sequencing sample was made of peripheral blood. These receptors all come from a woman in her seventies with acute or convalescent COVID-19.

In this sample, this clone turned up a few times. V usage is TRBV27 and J usage is TRBJ2-2, with D maybe TRBD1 (7 bases). Trimming removed 4 bases from V and 15 bases from J, with 18 bases in between. The germline V gene encodes CDR1 MNHEY and CDR2 SMNVEV (reference sequence). The CDR3 runs 13 residues. The CDR3 loop reads CASSSRQGGRMFF. The CDR3 DNA sequence: TGTGCCAGCAGTTCACGACAGGGTGGGAGGATGTTTTTT.

The chain combines TRBV19 with TRBJ1-3, with TRBD1 identical over 7 bases. This CDR3 is 15 amino acids long. The germline V gene encodes CDR1 LNHDA and CDR2 SQIVND (reference sequence). The trim removed 7 bases at V and 4 bases at J, leaving 10 bases unmatched. CDR3 coding DNA: TGTGCCAGTAACCCAGGGCGGGACAGAGGAAACACCATATATTTT. This translates into CASNPGRDRGNTIYF.